The rows below give T cell receptor beta chains drawn from one sample of a study of CD8+CD57+ T cells in acquired aplastic anemia. TCRdb re-derived calls from the reads in MiXCR, one entry per CDR3 protein. The sample records about 160,000 distinct CDR3 sequences, roughly 40% being singletons. Sequencing used sorted CD4+, CD8+, or CD8+CD57+ T cells (not recorded which) from PBMCs. These receptor sequences come from a human donor in good health. The CDR3 runs from the conserved cysteine through the conserved F or W. Fields, in order: D gene, V gene, J gene, clone size, CDR3 protein, CDR3 DNA. A D gene is named only where the DNA matches it firmly. Size values are once, few and many counts, or a class for expanded clones, and some rows have none.

-	TRBV5-8	TRBJ2-7	-	CASSQGTRSGEQYF	TGTGCCAGCAGCCAGGGGACACGGTCCGGCGAGCAGTACTTC
-	TRBV4-2	TRBJ1-2	-	CASSQEVGYTF	TGTGCCAGCAGCCAAGAGGTTGGCTACACCTTC
-	TRBV5-5	TRBJ1-5	many	CASSYGGVGSDQPQHF	TGTGCCAGCAGCTATGGGGGGGTCGGGTCCGATCAGCCCCAGCATTTT
-	TRBV11-2	TRBJ2-1	-	CASSLGYRGEGHEQFF	TGTGCCAGCAGCTTAGGGTATAGGGGGGAGGGCCATGAGCAGTTCTTC
-	TRBV7-9	TRBJ1-2	-	CASSFPGPYGYTF	TGTGCCAGCAGCTTTCCAGGGCCCTATGGCTACACCTTC
-	TRBV7-6	TRBJ2-6	-	CASSAGTGGAGANVLTF	TGTGCCAGTAGTGCCGGCACAGGGGGGGCTGGGGCCAACGTCCTGACTTTC
-	TRBV5-6	TRBJ2-3	-	CASSLGPVPNTQYF	TGTGCCAGCAGCTTGGGACCCGTCCCGAATACGCAGTATTTT
TRBD2	TRBV5-1	TRBJ2-1	-	CASSLTSGTLVGEQFF	TGCGCCAGCAGCTTGACTAGCGGGACCTTGGTCGGCGAGCAGTTCTTC
TRBD2	TRBV9	TRBJ2-3	once	CASSATSGGSADTQYF	TGTGCCAGCAGTGCGACTAGCGGGGGTAGTGCAGATACGCAGTATTTT
-	TRBV5-1	TRBJ1-2	-	CASQGTLRGYTF	TGCGCCAGCCAGGGAACCTTGAGAGGCTACACCTTC
-	TRBV11-1	TRBJ1-4	many	CASSLRDNHRRGNEKLFF	TGTGCCAGCAGCCTCCGGGACAATCACCGCCGGGGGAACGAAAAACTGTTTTTT
TRBD2	TRBV5-4	TRBJ2-3	-	CASSLGGLAGLSTDTQYF	TGTGCCAGCAGCTTGGGTGGGCTAGCGGGTCTAAGCACAGATACGCAGTATTTT
-	TRBV7-9	TRBJ2-5	-	CASSLAGERGETQYF	TGTGCCAGCAGCTTAGCGGGAGAGAGGGGAGAGACCCAGTACTTC
-	TRBV7-2	TRBJ2-2	-	CASSLGNTRELFF	TGTGCCAGCAGCTTGGGGAACACCCGGGAGCTGTTTTTT
-	TRBV25-1	TRBJ1-1	-	CASSWVTGRGTEAFF	TGTGCCAGCAGTTGGGTTACAGGGAGGGGCACTGAAGCTTTCTTT
TRBD1	TRBV6-1	TRBJ2-7	many	CASMEGPGTGGFEQYF	TGTGCCAGTATGGAAGGGCCCGGGACAGGGGGATTCGAGCAGTACTTC
TRBD1	TRBV7-2	TRBJ1-1	many	CASGPTGGRTEAFF	TGTGCCAGCGGACCAACAGGGGGCAGGACTGAAGCTTTCTTT
-	TRBV28	TRBJ1-1	few	CASISGGTEAFF	TGTGCCAGCATTTCGGGCGGGACTGAAGCTTTCTTT
-	TRBV7-9	TRBJ1-1	-	CASSLPGGTEAFF	TGTGCCAGCAGCCTCCCAGGTGGGACTGAAGCTTTCTTT
-	TRBV12-3/TRBV12-4	TRBJ1-1	-	CASNNGMNTEAFF	TGTGCCAGCAACAATGGTATGAACACTGAAGCTTTCTTT
TRBD2	TRBV7-8	TRBJ2-4	many	CASSLGWDYNIQYF	TGTGCCAGCAGCTTAGGTTGGGACTACAACATTCAGTACTTC
TRBD1	TRBV3-1	TRBJ1-5	many	CASSQVSPGQGRQPQHF	TGTGCCAGCAGCCAAGTGTCACCGGGACAGGGGAGACAGCCCCAGCATTTT
TRBD2	TRBV12-3/TRBV12-4	TRBJ2-3	many	CASGRGARADTQYF	TGTGCCAGCGGGCGGGGGGCCAGGGCAGATACGCAGTATTTT
-	TRBV7-3	TRBJ2-2	many	CASSLFSGELFF	TGTGCCAGCAGCTTATTTAGCGGGGAGCTGTTTTTT
-	TRBV9	TRBJ1-4	-	CASSPGEKLFF	TGTGCCAGCAGCCCAGGGGAAAAACTGTTTTTT
TRBD1	TRBV24-1	TRBJ1-2	-	CATSDPGQPYGYTF	TGTGCCACCAGTGATCCGGGACAGCCCTATGGCTACACCTTC
-	TRBV20-1	TRBJ2-3	-	CRGSRQGTADTQYF	TGCAGGGGCAGCCGGCAGGGGACGGCAGATACGCAGTATTTT
-	TRBV6-1	TRBJ1-3	few	CASSRWGRGSSGNTIYF	TGTGCCAGCAGTAGGTGGGGCAGGGGCTCATCTGGAAACACCATATATTTT
-	TRBV7-3	TRBJ2-3	many	CASSKQYSTDTQYF	TGTGCCAGCAGCAAACAATATAGCACAGATACGCAGTATTTT
-	TRBV2	TRBJ1-1	-	CASSEGRQGEAFF	TGTGCCAGCAGTGAGGGCCGCCAGGGAGAAGCTTTCTTT
TRBD2	TRBV2	TRBJ2-1	-	CASSRNGGVAGGEQFF	TGTGCCAGCAGTCGCAACGGGGGGGTAGCGGGAGGGGAGCAGTTCTTC
TRBD2	TRBV11-1	TRBJ2-5	once	CASSFPGLAGGMETQYF	TGTGCCAGCAGCTTCCCGGGACTAGCGGGAGGTATGGAGACCCAGTACTTC
-	TRBV4-1	TRBJ2-7	many	CASSPYQLGNYEQYF	TGCGCCAGCAGCCCCTACCAGCTAGGGAACTACGAGCAGTACTTC
TRBD1	TRBV12-3/TRBV12-4	TRBJ1-1	-	CATSVWTGANTEAFF	TGTGCCACCTCAGTTTGGACAGGGGCGAACACTGAAGCTTTCTTT
TRBD1	TRBV19	TRBJ1-2	-	CASSTDRDRDYGYTF	TGTGCCAGTAGTACTGACCGGGACAGGGATTATGGCTACACCTTC
TRBD1	TRBV9	TRBJ2-3	many	CASSVGQKGTDTQYF	TGTGCCAGCAGCGTGGGACAGAAGGGCACAGATACGCAGTATTTT
-	TRBV7-9	TRBJ2-7	-	CASSLGGFGSYEQYF	TGTGCCAGCAGCTTAGGAGGGTTCGGGTCCTACGAGCAGTACTTC
-	TRBV7-8	TRBJ2-3	many	CASSSSPSTDTQYF	TGTGCCAGCAGCTCCTCACCTAGCACAGATACGCAGTATTTT
-	TRBV20-1	TRBJ1-5	-	CSARGYNSNQPQHF	TGCAGTGCTAGAGGGTACAATAGCAATCAGCCCCAGCATTTT
-	TRBV7-9	TRBJ2-7	-	CASGGSRPINEQYF	TGTGCCAGCGGTGGGTCGAGGCCGATCAACGAGCAGTACTTC
-	TRBV13	TRBJ2-3	many	CASSLVGGGGTDTQYF	TGTGCCAGCAGCTTAGTAGGAGGGGGAGGCACAGATACGCAGTATTTT
TRBD2	TRBV6-1	TRBJ2-3	many	CASMGGGGTDTQYF	TGTGCCAGCATGGGCGGGGGGGGCACAGATACGCAGTATTTT
-	TRBV5-5	TRBJ1-1	-	CASSIHTNTEAFF	TGTGCCAGCAGCATCCATACGAACACTGAAGCTTTCTTT
TRBD1	TRBV11-3	TRBJ2-7	many	CASSFRDRGYEQYF	TGTGCCAGCAGCTTCCGGGACAGGGGCTACGAGCAGTACTTC
TRBD1	TRBV10-3	TRBJ1-4	many	CAIRPGTGVSNEKLFF	TGTGCCATCAGACCCGGGACAGGGGTGTCTAATGAAAAACTGTTTTTT
-	TRBV5-5	TRBJ2-7	-	CASSLQGHRYYEQYF	TGTGCCAGCAGCTTGCAGGGGCACCGCTACTACGAGCAGTACTTC
-	TRBV12-3/TRBV12-4	TRBJ1-4	-	CASSYGGNEKLFF	TGTGCCAGCAGTTACGGCGGTAATGAAAAACTGTTTTTT
-	TRBV10-3	TRBJ1-1	once	CAISSQGGGTEAFF	TGTGCCATCAGCTCCCAGGGTGGAGGGACTGAAGCTTTCTTT
-	TRBV6-5	TRBJ2-7	-	CASSYLTGHEQYF	TGTGCCAGCAGTTACCTCACAGGCCACGAGCAGTACTTC
TRBD1	TRBV15	TRBJ2-7	-	CATSRRQGPSYEQYF	TGTGCCACCAGCAGACGACAGGGGCCCTCCTACGAGCAGTACTTC
TRBD1	TRBV2	TRBJ2-7	-	CASPARRGRGPYEQYF	TGTGCCAGCCCAGCCCGCAGGGGGCGTGGACCCTACGAGCAGTACTTC
-	TRBV13	TRBJ2-7	-	CASSLGQGGVYEQYF	TGTGCCAGCAGCTTAGGACAGGGAGGGGTCTACGAGCAGTACTTC
-	TRBV19	TRBJ1-3	once	CASSIVGGPDTIYF	TGTGCCAGTAGTATAGTAGGAGGACCGGACACCATATATTTT
-	TRBV6-1	TRBJ2-1	many	CASSTRSDEQFF	TGTGCCAGCAGTACCCGGTCGGATGAGCAGTTCTTC
-	TRBV9	TRBJ1-3	many	CASSVWDEAPSGNTIYF	TGTGCCAGCAGCGTATGGGATGAGGCACCCTCTGGAAACACCATATATTTT